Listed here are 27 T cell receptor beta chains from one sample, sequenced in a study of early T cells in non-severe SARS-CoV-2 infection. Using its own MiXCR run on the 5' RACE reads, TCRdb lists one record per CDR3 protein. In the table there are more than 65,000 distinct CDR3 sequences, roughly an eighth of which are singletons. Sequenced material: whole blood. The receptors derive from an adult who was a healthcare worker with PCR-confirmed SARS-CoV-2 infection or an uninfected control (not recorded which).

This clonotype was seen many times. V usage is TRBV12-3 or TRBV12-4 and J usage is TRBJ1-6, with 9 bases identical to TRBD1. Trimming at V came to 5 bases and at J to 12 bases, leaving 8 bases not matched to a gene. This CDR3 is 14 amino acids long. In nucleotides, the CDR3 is TGTGCCAGCAGTCCAGGGACAGGGCATGGACCCCTCCACTTT. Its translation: CASSPGTGHGPLHF.

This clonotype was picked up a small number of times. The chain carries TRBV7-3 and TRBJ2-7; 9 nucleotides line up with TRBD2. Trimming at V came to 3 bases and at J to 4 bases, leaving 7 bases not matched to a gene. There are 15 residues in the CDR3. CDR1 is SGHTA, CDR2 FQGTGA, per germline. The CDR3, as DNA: TGTGCCAGCAGCTTGGCGGCTAGCGGGACATACGAGCAGTACTTC. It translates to CASSLAASGTYEQYF. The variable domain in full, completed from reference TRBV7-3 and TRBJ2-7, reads GAGVSQTPSNKVTEKGKYVELRCDPISGHTALYWYRQSLGQGPEFLIYFQGTGAADDSGLPNDRFFAVRPEGSVSTLKIQRTERGDSAVYLCASSLAASGTYEQYFGPGTRLTVT.

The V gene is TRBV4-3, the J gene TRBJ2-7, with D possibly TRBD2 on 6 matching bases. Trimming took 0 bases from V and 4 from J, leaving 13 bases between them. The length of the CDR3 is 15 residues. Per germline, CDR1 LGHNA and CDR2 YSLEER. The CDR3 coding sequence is TGCGCCAGCAGCCAAGATATCGCGGGGAGATACGAGCAGTACTTC. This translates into CASSQDIAGRYEQYF.

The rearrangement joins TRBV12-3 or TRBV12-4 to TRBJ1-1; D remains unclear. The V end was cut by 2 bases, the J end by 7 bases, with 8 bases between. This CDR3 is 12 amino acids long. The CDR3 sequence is CASSLSGYEAFF. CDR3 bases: TGTGCCAGCAGTTTATCGGGATATGAAGCTTTCTTT.

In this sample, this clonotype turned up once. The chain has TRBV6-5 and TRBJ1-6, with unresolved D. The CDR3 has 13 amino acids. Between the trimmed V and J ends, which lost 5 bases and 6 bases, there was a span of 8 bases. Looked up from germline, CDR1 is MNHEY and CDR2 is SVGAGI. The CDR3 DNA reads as TGTGCCAGCAGTCCATTGATTAATTCACCCCTCCACTTT. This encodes CASSPLINSPLHF.

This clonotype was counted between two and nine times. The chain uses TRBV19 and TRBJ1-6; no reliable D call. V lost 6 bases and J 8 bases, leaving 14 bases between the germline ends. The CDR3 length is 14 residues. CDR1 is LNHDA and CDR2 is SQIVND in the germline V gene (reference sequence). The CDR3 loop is CASSLQAPHSPLHF. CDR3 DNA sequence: TGTGCCAGTAGCCTTCAAGCCCCCCATTCACCCCTCCACTTT.

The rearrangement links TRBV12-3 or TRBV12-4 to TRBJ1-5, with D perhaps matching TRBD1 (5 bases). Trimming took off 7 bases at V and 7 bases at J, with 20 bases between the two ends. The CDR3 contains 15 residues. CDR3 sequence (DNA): TGTGCCAGCACCCCGGGAGGGGCGCCAACGCAGCCCCAGCATTTT. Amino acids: CASTPGGAPTQPQHF.

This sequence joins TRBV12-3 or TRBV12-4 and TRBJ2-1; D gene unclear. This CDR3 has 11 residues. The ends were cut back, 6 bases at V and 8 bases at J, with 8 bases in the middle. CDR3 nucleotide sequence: TGTGCCAGCAGCCCCCTGGATGAGCAGTTCTTC. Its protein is CASSPLDEQFF.

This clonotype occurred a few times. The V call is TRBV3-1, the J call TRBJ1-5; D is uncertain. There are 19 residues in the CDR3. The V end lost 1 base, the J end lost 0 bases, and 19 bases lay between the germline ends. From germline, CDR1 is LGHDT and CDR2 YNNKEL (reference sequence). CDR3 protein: CASSQGFPGGPNSNQPQHF. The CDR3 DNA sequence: TGTGCCAGCAGCCAAGGCTTCCCAGGCGGCCCGAATAGCAATCAGCCCCAGCATTTT.

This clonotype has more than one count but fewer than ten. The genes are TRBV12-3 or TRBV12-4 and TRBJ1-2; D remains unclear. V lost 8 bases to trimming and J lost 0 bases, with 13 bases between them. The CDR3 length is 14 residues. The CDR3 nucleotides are TGTGCCAGCCGCCCATTAGCTGCTAACTATGGCTACACCTTC. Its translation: CASRPLAANYGYTF.

The CDR3 sequence: CASSNPLTGPGYYGYTF. DNA for the CDR3: TGTGCCAGCAGCAACCCCCTCACAGGACCGGGTTACTATGGCTACACCTTC. V is TRBV2 and J is TRBJ1-2; possible D gene TRBD1, 5 bases. Per the germline V gene, CDR1 is SNHLY and CDR2 is FYNNEI. V lost 6 bases and J lost 3, with 23 bases in between. This CDR3 has 17 amino acids.

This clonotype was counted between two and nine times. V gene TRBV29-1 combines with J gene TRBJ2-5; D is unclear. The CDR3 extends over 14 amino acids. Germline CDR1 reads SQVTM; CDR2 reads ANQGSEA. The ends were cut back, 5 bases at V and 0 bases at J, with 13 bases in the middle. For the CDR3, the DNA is TGCAGCGTTACGGGTGCTGTTGACCAAGAGACCCAGTACTTC. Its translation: CSVTGAVDQETQYF.

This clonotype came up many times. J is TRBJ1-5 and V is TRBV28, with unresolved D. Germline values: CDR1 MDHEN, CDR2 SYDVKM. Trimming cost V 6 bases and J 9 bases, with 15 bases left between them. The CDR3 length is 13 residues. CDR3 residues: CASRMDWGGPQHF. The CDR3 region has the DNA TGTGCCAGCAGAATGGACTGGGGAGGGCCCCAGCATTTT. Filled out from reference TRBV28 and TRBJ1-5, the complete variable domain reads DVKVTQSSRYLVKRTGEKVFLECVQDMDHENMFWYRQDPGLGLRLIYFSYDVKMKEKGDIPEGYSVSREKKERFSLILESASTNQTSMYLCASRMDWGGPQHFGDGTRLSIL.

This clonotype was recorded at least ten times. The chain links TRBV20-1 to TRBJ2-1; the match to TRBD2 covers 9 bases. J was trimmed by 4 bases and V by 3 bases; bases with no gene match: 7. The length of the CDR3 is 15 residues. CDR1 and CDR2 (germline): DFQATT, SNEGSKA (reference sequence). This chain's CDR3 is CSASALAGHYNEQFF. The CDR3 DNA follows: TGCAGTGCTAGCGCTCTAGCGGGGCATTACAATGAGCAGTTCTTC.

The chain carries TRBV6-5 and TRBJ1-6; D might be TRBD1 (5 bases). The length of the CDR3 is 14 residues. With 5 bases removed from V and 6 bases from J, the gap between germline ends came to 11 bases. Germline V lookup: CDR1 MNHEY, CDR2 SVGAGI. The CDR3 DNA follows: TGTGCCAGCAGTATGGAGGGACTTAATTCACCCCTCCACTTT. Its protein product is CASSMEGLNSPLHF.

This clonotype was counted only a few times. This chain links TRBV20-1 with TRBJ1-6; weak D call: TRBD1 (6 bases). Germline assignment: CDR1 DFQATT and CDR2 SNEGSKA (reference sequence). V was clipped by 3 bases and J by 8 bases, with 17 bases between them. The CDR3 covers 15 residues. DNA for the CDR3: TGCAGTGCTAGGGGGACTACAGGGACGGATTCACCCCTCCACTTT. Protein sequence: CSARGTTGTDSPLHF.

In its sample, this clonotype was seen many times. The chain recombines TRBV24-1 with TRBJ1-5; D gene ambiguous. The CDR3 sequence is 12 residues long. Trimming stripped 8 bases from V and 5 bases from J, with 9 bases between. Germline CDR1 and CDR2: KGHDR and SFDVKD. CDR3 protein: CATKRADQPQHF. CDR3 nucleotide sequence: TGTGCCACCAAGAGGGCCGATCAGCCCCAGCATTTT.

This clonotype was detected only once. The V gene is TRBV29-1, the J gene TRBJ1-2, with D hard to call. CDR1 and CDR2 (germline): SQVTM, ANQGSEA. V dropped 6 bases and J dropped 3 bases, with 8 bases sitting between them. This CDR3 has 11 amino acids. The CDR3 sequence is CSVPADYGYTF. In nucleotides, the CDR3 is TGCAGCGTCCCCGCGGACTATGGCTACACCTTC. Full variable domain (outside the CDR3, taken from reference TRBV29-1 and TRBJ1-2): SAVISQKPSRDICQRGTSLTIQCQVDSQVTMMFWYRQQPGQSLTLIATANQGSEATYESGFVIDKFPISRPNLTFSTLTVSNMSPEDSSIYLCSVPADYGYTFGSGTRLTVV.

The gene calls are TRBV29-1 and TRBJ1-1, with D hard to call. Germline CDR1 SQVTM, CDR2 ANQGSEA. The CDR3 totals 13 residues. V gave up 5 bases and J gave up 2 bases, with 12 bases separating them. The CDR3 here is CSVRLAGNTEAFF. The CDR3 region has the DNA TGCAGCGTTAGATTGGCAGGTAACACTGAAGCTTTCTTT.

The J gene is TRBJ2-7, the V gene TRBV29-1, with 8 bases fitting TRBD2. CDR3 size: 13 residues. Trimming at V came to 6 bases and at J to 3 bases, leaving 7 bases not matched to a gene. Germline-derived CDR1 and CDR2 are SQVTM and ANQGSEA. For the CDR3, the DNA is TGCAGCGTCGCTAGCGGGCCCCTCTACGAGCAGTACTTC. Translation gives CSVASGPLYEQYF.

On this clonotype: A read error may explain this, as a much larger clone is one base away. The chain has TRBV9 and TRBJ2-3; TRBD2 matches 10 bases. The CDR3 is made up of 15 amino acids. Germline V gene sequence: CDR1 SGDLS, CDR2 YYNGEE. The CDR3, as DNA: TGTGCCAGCAGATCTAGCGGGGGCCGCACAGATACGCGGTATTTT. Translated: CASRSSGGRTDTRYF. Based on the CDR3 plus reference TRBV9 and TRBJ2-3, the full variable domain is DSGVTQTPKHLITATGQRVTLRCSPRSGDLSVYWYQQSLDQGLQFLIQYYNGEERAKGNILERFSAQQFPDLHSELNLSSLELGDSALYFCASRSSGGRTDTRYFGPGTRLTVL.

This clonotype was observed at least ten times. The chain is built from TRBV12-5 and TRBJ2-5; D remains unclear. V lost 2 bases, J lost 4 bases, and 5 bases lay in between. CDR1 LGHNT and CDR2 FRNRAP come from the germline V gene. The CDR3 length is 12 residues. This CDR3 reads CASGLLGETQYF. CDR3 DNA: TGTGCTAGTGGTTTGCTCGGAGAGACCCAGTACTTC.

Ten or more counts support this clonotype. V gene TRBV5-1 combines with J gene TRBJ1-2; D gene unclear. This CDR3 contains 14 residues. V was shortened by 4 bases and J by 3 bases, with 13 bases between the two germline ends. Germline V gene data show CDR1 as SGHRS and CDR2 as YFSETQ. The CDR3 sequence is CASSPLRADYGYTF. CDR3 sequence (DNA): TGCGCCAGCAGCCCCCTGCGGGCGGACTATGGCTACACCTTC.

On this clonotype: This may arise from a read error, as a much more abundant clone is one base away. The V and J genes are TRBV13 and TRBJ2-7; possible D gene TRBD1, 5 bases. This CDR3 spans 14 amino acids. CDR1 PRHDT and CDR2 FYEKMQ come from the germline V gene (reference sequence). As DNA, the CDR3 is TGTGCCAGCAGCTTAGATCAGGGAAGCTACGTGCAGTACTTC. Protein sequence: CASSLDQGSYVQYF.

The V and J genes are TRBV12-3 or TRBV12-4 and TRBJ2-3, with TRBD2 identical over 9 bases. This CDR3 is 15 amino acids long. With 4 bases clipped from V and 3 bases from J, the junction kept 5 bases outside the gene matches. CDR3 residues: CASSSPLAGTDTQYF. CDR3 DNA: TGTGCCAGCAGTTCCCCCCTAGCGGGGACAGATACGCAGTATTTT.

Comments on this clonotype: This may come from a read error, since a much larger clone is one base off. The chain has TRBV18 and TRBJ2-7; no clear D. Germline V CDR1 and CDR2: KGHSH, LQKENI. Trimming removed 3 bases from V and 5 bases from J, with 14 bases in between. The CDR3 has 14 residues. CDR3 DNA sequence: TGTGCCAGCTCACCGGGTCTGGCCCCTGACGAGCAGTACTTC. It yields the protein CASSPGLAPDEQYF.

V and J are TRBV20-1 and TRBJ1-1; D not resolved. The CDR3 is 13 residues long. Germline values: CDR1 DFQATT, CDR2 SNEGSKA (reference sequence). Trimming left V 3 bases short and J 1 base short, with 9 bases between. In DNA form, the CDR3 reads TGCAGTGCTAGCTGGGGTCGGAACACTGAAGCTTTCTTT. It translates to CSASWGRNTEAFF.